These 5 T cell receptor beta chains share one sample of origin, sequenced in a study of cytomegalovirus exposure and HLA in healthy donors. Vbeta (60) and Jbeta (13) primers were used in the PCR. Using immunoSEQ multiplex PCR, the repertoire was profiled, and TCRdb retains in-frame clones only, with some absent. Of about 120,000 clones detected, 65% appear once; the ten largest clones hold 8.5% to 9.5%. Sequenced input: PBMCs. The receptors were sampled from a woman aged 40 to 50 in good health and CMV-seropositive.

This clone was counted only a few times. The rearrangement links TRBV7-2 to TRBJ2-4, with a weak D call TRBD2 (6 bases). CDR1 and CDR2 from the germline V gene are SGHTA and FQGNSA. The CDR3 totals 18 residues. The ends were cut back, 1 base at V and 7 bases at J, with 23 bases in the middle. The CDR3 spells CASSLVPAGGRSGNIQYF. The CDR3 DNA reads TGTGCCAGCAGCTTAGTCCCCGCCGGAGGGAGGTCGGGGAACATTCAGTACTTC. The full variable domain, rest sourced from reference TRBV7-2 and TRBJ2-4, is GAGVSQSPSNKVTEKGKDVELRCDPISGHTALYWYRQSLGQGLEFLIYFQGNSAPDKSGLPSDRFSAERTGGSVSTLTIQRTQQEDSAVYLCASSLVPAGGRSGNIQYFGAGTRLSVL.

This clone appeared a few times. The chain couples TRBV15 to TRBJ1-5; D remains unclear. CDR3 length equals 16 residues. Trimming took 0 bases from V and 6 from J, leaving 15 bases between them. Germline loops: CDR1 LNHNV, CDR2 YYDKDF (reference sequence). The CDR3, as DNA: TGTGCCACCAGCAGAGATCGGGAACTAGGTGGTCAGCCCCAGCATTTT. Amino acids: CATSRDRELGGQPQHF.

The chain uses TRBV5-1 and TRBJ2-5; maybe TRBD1 (5 bases). The DNA end is a closer match to TRBJ2-7, so the J assignment may be wrong. Germline loops: CDR1 SGHRS, CDR2 YFSETQ. The CDR3 runs to 15 residues. Written as DNA, the CDR3 is TGCGCCAGCAGCCCCGTAAGCAGGGAATCCTACGAGCAGTACTTC. Residues: CASSPVSRESYEQYF.

A few counts support this clone. The V gene is TRBV6-5, the J gene TRBJ1-2, with D perhaps matching TRBD1 (6 bases). Germline V CDR1 and CDR2: MNHEY, SVGAGI. CDR3 length: 12 amino acids. Trimming took 2 bases from V and 9 from J, leaving 10 bases between them. The CDR3 spells CASSYGQGSYTF. CDR3 in DNA: TGTGCCAGCAGTTACGGGCAGGGGAGCTACACCTTC.

A remark on this clone: Relative to the germline gene, one junction end is altered; a read error may explain this. Other nucleotide sequences in the sample specify the same CDR3. The J gene is TRBJ1-5, the V gene TRBV27; D not certain. The V gene's germline CDR1 is MNHEY and CDR2 SMNVEV (reference sequence). This CDR3 comprises 16 residues. CDR3 region: CASSDRGTLSNQPQHF. The CDR3 DNA is TGTGCCAGCAGCGATCGCGGCACGTTAAGCAACCAGCCCCAGCATTTT.